This is a list of T cell receptor beta chains from one sample in a study of cytomegalovirus exposure and HLA in healthy donors. Sequencing used immunoSEQ multiplex PCR; TCRdb keeps in-frame clones, though not all of them. This sample yields some 110,000 clones, of which around 66% are seen a single time; roughly 8.6% belongs to the top ten. Sequencing was carried out using PBMCs. The receptors shown here come from a woman aged 40 to 50 in good health and CMV-seropositive. Each CDR3 is given without its conserved first and last residue. The order of the fields is J gene, clone size, V gene, CDR3 protein. The size of a clone is reported for some rows only, either as once, few or many, or as a class for expanded clones.

TRBJ2-3,.,TRBV28,ASSLRGQLPYTQY
TRBJ2-1,few,TRBV11-2,ASSPNSYNEQF
TRBJ1-1,.,TRBV6-1,ASRENTGYSEAF
TRBJ2-3,.,TRBV10-1,ASRGDSDTQY
TRBJ2-1,.,TRBV29-1,SVAGTSGGVEQF
TRBJ2-1,.,TRBV5-6,ASSLDARNEQF
TRBJ1-2,few,TRBV28,ASLSWGEGGYT
TRBJ2-1,.,TRBV9,ASSALTSDEQF
TRBJ1-2,.,TRBV6-1,ASSYRGNYT
TRBJ2-3,.,TRBV15,ATSRDPGGPDTQY
TRBJ1-4,.,TRBV11-2,ASSFGAAGVGEKLF
TRBJ1-2,.,TRBV25-1,ASSGRGDGRNYGYT
TRBJ2-2,.,TRBV7-8,ASSSLIQGPLNTGELF
TRBJ2-5,.,TRBV19,ASSPRDRQETQY
TRBJ2-3,once,TRBV5-1,ASSLTGTGESDTQY
TRBJ2-1,.,TRBV6-6,ASSYYGREQF
TRBJ1-5,.,TRBV2,ASSEADINQPQH
TRBJ1-4,.,TRBV6-1,ASSTGTGWEKLF
TRBJ2-1,.,TRBV7-3,ASSPRGTGGDEQF
TRBJ1-2,once,TRBV7-6,ASSLSGGYGYT
TRBJ2-1,.,TRBV19,ATSSGARGGEQF
TRBJ2-3,.,TRBV9,ASSVVGGLTSTDTQY
TRBJ2-5,.,TRBV9,ASSVGQQETQY
TRBJ1-2,.,TRBV5-1,ASSLDPGQGSSP
TRBJ2-2,.,TRBV11-2,ASSLWDRNTGELF
TRBJ1-2,.,TRBV9,ASSVDGAGGYT
TRBJ2-7,.,TRBV6-5,ASSDSPGIDEQY
TRBJ1-5,.,TRBV5-1,ASSLDGGQGSQPQH
TRBJ1-2,once,TRBV5-1,ASSFQGPSYGYT
TRBJ1-3,.,TRBV7-9,ASSLVGQGSGNTIY
TRBJ1-1,.,TRBV6-5,ASSYGQSNTEAF
TRBJ2-7,.,TRBV19,ASKGRAEGQY
TRBJ2-5,.,TRBV9,ASSVVGQGGETQY
TRBJ2-1,few,TRBV9,ASSPRLAGAQEQF
TRBJ1-4,.,TRBV19,ASSIEAGAGKLF
TRBJ1-2,once,TRBV7-9,ASSSTGEVYGYT
TRBJ1-1,.,TRBV29-1,SVEGTKNTEAF
TRBJ2-7,.,TRBV7-6,ASSLDIVGPGYEQY
TRBJ2-5,.,TRBV5-5,ASSLGPEEETQY
TRBJ2-4,.,TRBV27,ASSPNSGSLSNIQY
TRBJ2-7,.,TRBV27,ASSSQGTSYEQY
TRBJ1-3,.,TRBV13,SISPPPVSGNTIY
TRBJ2-2,once,TRBV30,ACKPGQANTGELF
TRBJ1-5,.,TRBV4-2,ASSQEPGYNQPQH
TRBJ2-2,.,TRBV10-2,ASNPGTASTGELF
TRBJ2-7,.,TRBV10-1,ASSGSGSSYEQY
TRBJ1-1,.,TRBV9,ASSSDRGMNTEAF
TRBJ2-5,.,TRBV7-9,ASSYSGGQGARETQY
TRBJ1-3,.,TRBV5-3,ARSGRDRRSGNTIY
TRBJ2-1,.,TRBV6-6,ASSYVGGEQF
TRBJ2-5,.,TRBV7-6,ASSPAKLAGGETQY
TRBJ2-7,.,TRBV5-1,ASSLVGTGVGRTDEQY
TRBJ1-5,.,TRBV30,AWDTGTGNQPQH